This entry lists 29 T cell receptor beta chains sequenced from one sample in a study of T-cell reconstitution after alpha-beta-depleted transplantation in children. For TCRbeta, the library was prepared with unique molecular identifiers. From the PCR reads, TCRdb called clonotypes with MiXCR, one entry per CDR3 protein. The profile shows about 540,000 distinct CDR3 sequences, approximately 16% of them singletons. Here the sequenced sample was PBMCs from the stem cell graft donor, taken from the stem cell graft. All receptors derive from a human donor who donated a stem cell graft to a child with acute lymphoblastic leukemia.

As regards this clonotype: The junction departs from germline at one end; a sequencing error may be responsible. This chain links TRBV27 with TRBJ2-1; 8 bases are a match to TRBD1. The germline CDR1 and CDR2 sequences are MNHEY and SMNVEV (reference sequence). The CDR3 covers 18 residues. The CDR3 loop is CASSISFAGTGVYNEQFF. The CDR3 DNA reads TGTGCCAGCAGTATATCTTTCGCCGGGACAGGTGTTTACAATGAGCAGTTCTTC.

This chain links TRBV7-9 with TRBJ2-7, with 8 bases aligning to TRBD1. The CDR3 loop spans 12 amino acids. The V segment lost 4 bases and the J segment 6 bases; nucleotides outside the gene matches: 2. Germline CDR1 SEHNR, CDR2 FQNEAQ (reference sequence). CDR3 in DNA: TGTGCCAGCAGCTATGGACAGGGCGAGCAGTACTTC. Its protein product is CASSYGQGEQYF.

This clonotype was recorded a few times. The gene calls are TRBV5-1 and TRBJ2-7; D gene ambiguous. The CDR3 runs 15 residues. From germline, CDR1 is SGHRS and CDR2 YFSETQ. V was clipped by 1 base and J by 12 bases, with 23 bases between them. CDR3 nucleotide sequence: TGCGCCAGCAGCTTGAGAACCAGCCGACCCCTACGAAGGTACTTC. Its translation is CASSLRTSRPLRRYF.

This clonotype was found a few times. The chain has TRBV5-1 and TRBJ2-1, with TRBD1 matching 7 bases. Germline-derived CDR1 and CDR2 are SGHRS and YFSETQ. V was clipped by 0 bases and J by 8 bases; unmatched bases: 8. There are 15 residues in the CDR3. This CDR3 reads CASSLGWGDRDEQFF. DNA of the CDR3: TGCGCCAGCAGCTTGGGGTGGGGAGACAGGGATGAGCAGTTCTTC.

The chain uses TRBV20-1 and TRBJ2-7, with D possibly being TRBD2 (6 bases). The CDR3 spans 13 residues. Germline V gives CDR1 DFQATT, CDR2 SNEGSKA (reference sequence). The V and J ends lost 5 bases and 7 bases respectively, with 18 bases between them. The CDR3 DNA is TGCAGTGCTGTACGGGACTCCTTGGGGGAGCAGTACTTC. Translated, it gives CSAVRDSLGEQYF.

CDR3 DNA: TGTGCCAGCAGCTTAGAGGACAGGGGATATGAAAAACTGTTTTTT. Protein sequence: CASSLEDRGYEKLFF. This chain uses TRBV7-8 with TRBJ1-4; 9 positions agree with TRBD1. Germline assignment: CDR1 SGHVS and CDR2 FQNEAQ. The CDR3 covers 15 residues. Unmatched junction bases numbered 3, after V lost 1 base and J lost 6 bases.

This CDR3 reads CSVKRDIQYF. CDR3 DNA: TGCAGCGTGAAGAGGGACATTCAGTACTTC. V is TRBV29-1 and J is TRBJ2-4, with a weak D call TRBD2 (5 bases). Germline lookup yields CDR1 SQVTM and CDR2 ANQGSEA. With 6 bases removed from V and 8 bases from J, the gap between germline ends came to 8 bases. The CDR3 extends over 10 amino acids.

This chain links TRBV6-1 with TRBJ2-7; 12 bases line up with TRBD2. Looked up from germline, CDR1 is MNHNS and CDR2 is SASEGT. The ends lost 5 bases at V and 5 bases at J; junction bases unmatched: 4. The CDR3 runs 14 residues. Here the CDR3 reads CASSRLAGVDEQYF. The DNA for the CDR3 is TGTGCCAGCAGTAGACTAGCGGGAGTTGACGAGCAGTACTTC.

This clonotype was counted only a few times. The J gene is TRBJ2-1, the V gene TRBV11-2; D is undetermined. V was trimmed by 11 bases and J by 8 bases, leaving 19 bases between them. This CDR3 region has 13 residues. Germline V CDR1 and CDR2: SGHAT, FQNNGV. The CDR3 spells CASKGWDLDEQFF. The CDR3 nucleotides are TGTGCCTCCAAAGGGTGGGATTTGGATGAGCAGTTCTTC.

This chain uses TRBV12-3 or TRBV12-4 with TRBJ1-2, with D tentatively TRBD1 (6 bases). CDR3 size: 15 residues. Trimming removed 3 bases at V and 7 bases at J, with 18 bases between. CDR3 nucleotide sequence: TGTGCCAGCAGTTTCTCAGGGGCCCCGTTTTCTGGCTACACCTTC. The encoded protein is CASSFSGAPFSGYTF.

This clonotype occurred a few times. The J gene is TRBJ1-6, the V gene TRBV9; no clear D. The CDR3 spans 15 residues. The germline V and J ends were trimmed by 3 bases and 10 bases, with 17 bases remaining between them. Per germline, CDR1 SGDLS and CDR2 YYNGEE. In DNA, the CDR3 is TGTGCCAGCAGCGCTAGGGCGCCCTTGGGGTCACCCCTCCACTTT. It yields the protein CASSARAPLGSPLHF. Looking up the rest from reference TRBV9 and TRBJ1-6 gives the full variable domain: DSGVTQTPKHLITATGQRVTLRCSPRSGDLSVYWYQQSLDQGLQFLIQYYNGEERAKGNILERFSAQQFPDLHSELNLSSLELGDSALYFCASSARAPLGSPLHFGNGTRLTVT.

This chain uses TRBV27 with TRBJ2-3; TRBD2 aligns across 9 bases. The V gene's germline CDR1 is MNHEY and CDR2 SMNVEV (reference sequence). The CDR3 covers 15 residues. With V trimmed by 5 bases and J by 4 bases, 7 bases remained unmatched. CDR3 sequence reads: CASSTTSGYPDTQYF. The CDR3 bases are TGTGCCAGCAGTACCACTAGCGGGTATCCAGATACGCAGTATTTT.

This clonotype appeared a few times. This chain uses TRBV9 with TRBJ1-3, with D uncertain. This CDR3 has 14 amino acids. With 4 bases removed from V and 0 bases from J, the gap between germline ends came to 8 bases. Germline-derived CDR1 and CDR2 are SGDLS and YYNGEE. The CDR3 DNA follows: TGTGCCAGCAGCAAGGCTAGCTCTGGAAACACCATATATTTT. Its protein product is CASSKASSGNTIYF.

This chain joins TRBV12-3 or TRBV12-4 and TRBJ2-1, with D unclear. The CDR3 loop spans 12 amino acids. V was trimmed by 2 bases and J by 5 bases, leaving 4 bases between them. The DNA for the CDR3 is TGTGCCAGCAGTTTATTGAACAATGAGCAGTTCTTC. Encoded protein: CASSLLNNEQFF.

A few counts support this clonotype. This chain joins TRBV12-3 or TRBV12-4 and TRBJ2-3, with 8 bases that match TRBD2. This CDR3 contains 14 residues. Trimming cost V 6 bases and J 6 bases; bases outside gene matches: 8. The CDR3 region is CASRLTSAVDTQYF. The CDR3 coding sequence is TGTGCCAGCAGATTGACTAGCGCCGTGGATACGCAGTATTTT.

This clonotype was observed a few times. The chain employs TRBV7-9 and TRBJ2-7, with 8 bases lining up with TRBD2. The CDR3 runs to 16 residues. Germline trimming cut 0 bases from V and 3 bases from J; bases unmatched to any gene: 7. Germline V lookup: CDR1 SEHNR, CDR2 FQNEAQ (reference sequence). The CDR3 is CASSLADREGRYEQYF. The CDR3 DNA reads as TGTGCCAGCAGCTTAGCAGATCGGGAGGGCCGCTACGAGCAGTACTTC. Filled out from reference TRBV7-9 and TRBJ2-7, the complete variable domain reads DTGVSQNPRHKITKRGQNVTFRCDPISEHNRLYWYRQTLGQGPEFLTYFQNEAQLEKSRLLSDRFSAERPKGSFSTLEIQRTEQGDSAMYLCASSLADREGRYEQYFGPGTRLTVT.

This chain joins TRBV5-1 and TRBJ2-5; unclear D gene. Trimming took 0 bases from V and 0 from J, leaving 18 bases between them. The CDR3 consists of 18 residues. The germline gives CDR1 SGHRS, CDR2 YFSETQ. CDR3 residues: CASSLARSRAYYQETQYF. The CDR3 DNA sequence: TGCGCCAGCAGCTTGGCTAGGTCGCGTGCTTACTACCAAGAGACCCAGTACTTC.

In its sample, this clonotype was seen a few times. The CDR3 sequence is CASSLGPSKVLSNQPQHF. DNA for the CDR3: TGCGCCAGCAGCTTGGGGCCTTCAAAGGTTTTGAGCAATCAGCCCCAGCATTTT. This rearrangement joins TRBV5-1 to TRBJ1-5; D is unresolved. V was cut by 0 bases and J by 1 base, with 17 bases left in between. The CDR3 is 18 residues long. Germline CDR1 SGHRS, CDR2 YFSETQ.

This chain connects TRBV6-2 or TRBV6-3 to TRBJ2-7; 9 bases agree with TRBD2. Unmatched junction bases numbered 8, after V lost 7 bases and J lost 1 base. In germline, CDR1 is MNHEY, CDR2 SVGEGT. The CDR3 length is 15 residues. The CDR3 loop is CASTLSGSGSYEQYF. The DNA for the CDR3 is TGTGCCAGCACCCTTAGCGGGAGTGGTTCCTACGAGCAGTACTTC.

In this sample, this clonotype turned up many times. The chain is built from TRBV18 and TRBJ1-4; 7 positions agree with TRBD1. Per the germline V gene, CDR1 is KGHSH and CDR2 is LQKENI. V dropped 6 bases and J dropped 5; count of bases not matched to a gene: 9. The CDR3 totals 15 residues. The CDR3 region is CASSDQQGINEKLFF. The CDR3 DNA reads as TGTGCCAGCTCGGATCAACAGGGGATAAATGAAAAACTGTTTTTT.

This sequence joins TRBV6-1 and TRBJ2-1, with unresolved D. The CDR3 has 16 amino acids. The ends were cut back, 6 bases at V and 0 bases at J, with 15 bases in the middle. Looked up from germline, CDR1 is MNHNS and CDR2 is SASEGT. DNA for the CDR3: TGTGCCAGCAGCCCGATAGCCTTGAGCTCCTACAATGAGCAGTTCTTC. Translation gives CASSPIALSSYNEQFF.

This sequence joins TRBV20-1 and TRBJ2-5; no reliable D call. The ends were cut back, 3 bases at V and 7 bases at J, with 12 bases in the middle. Germline assignment: CDR1 DFQATT and CDR2 SNEGSKA (reference sequence). There are 12 residues in the CDR3. Written as DNA, the CDR3 is TGCAGTGCTAGCCCGCTCTCGGCGACCCAGTACTTC. Its translation is CSASPLSATQYF.

This clonotype turned up a few times. The chain joins TRBV5-4 to TRBJ1-5; TRBD1 might be the D (5 bases). V shed 0 bases and J shed 9 bases, with 10 bases lying between them. CDR3 size: 13 residues. CDR1 and CDR2 from the germline V gene are SGHNT and YYREEE (reference sequence). The CDR3 is CASSLGDGGPQHF. CDR3 nucleotide sequence: TGTGCCAGCAGCTTGGGAGATGGGGGGCCCCAGCATTTT.

This clonotype showed up just a few times. This chain joins TRBV5-1 and TRBJ2-1; 11 nucleotides match TRBD2. With V trimmed by 4 bases and J by 3 bases, 6 bases remained unmatched. The CDR3 consists of 16 residues. The germline V gene encodes CDR1 SGHRS and CDR2 YFSETQ. The CDR3 spells CASSLGLAAFYNEQFF. CDR3 DNA sequence: TGCGCCAGCAGCCTGGGACTAGCGGCTTTCTACAATGAGCAGTTCTTC.

The chain links TRBV10-3 to TRBJ1-5; unclear D gene. Germline V CDR1 and CDR2: ENHRY, SYGVKD. The CDR3 runs 17 residues. V was trimmed by 0 bases and J by 4 bases, leaving 16 bases between them. The CDR3 reads CAISESSTLGKNQPQHF. CDR3 DNA sequence: TGTGCCATCAGTGAGTCTTCAACACTGGGAAAGAATCAGCCCCAGCATTTT.

The V gene is TRBV4-2, the J gene TRBJ2-7; maybe TRBD1 (6 bases). Germline values: CDR1 LGHNA, CDR2 YNFKEQ. There are 15 residues in the CDR3. The V end was cut by 3 bases, the J end by 2 bases, with 14 bases between. CDR3 nucleotides: TGTGCCAGCAGCCAGACTACCGACAGGACCTACGAGCAGTACTTC. Its translation is CASSQTTDRTYEQYF.

J is TRBJ2-7 and V is TRBV9; 7 bases are shared with TRBD1. Germline V gives CDR1 SGDLS, CDR2 YYNGEE. The CDR3 runs to 15 residues. The J segment lost 0 bases and the V segment lost 4 bases, leaving 7 bases of the junction unmatched. CDR3 sequence (DNA): TGTGCCAGCAGCCCGGTCCGGGACAGCTCCTACGAGCAGTACTTC. Protein product: CASSPVRDSSYEQYF.

CDR3 protein: CASSQTGGRKDTEAFF. The CDR3 region has the DNA TGTGCCAGCAGCCAGACGGGGGGGAGAAAGGACACTGAAGCTTTCTTT. The chain carries TRBV4-2 and TRBJ1-1; D is possibly TRBD1 (5 bases). The V gene lost 3 bases and the J gene lost 3 bases, with 17 bases spanning the gap. CDR1 and CDR2 from the germline V gene are LGHNA and YNFKEQ. CDR3 length equals 16 residues.

In its sample, this clonotype was seen a few times. The rearrangement links TRBV12-3 or TRBV12-4 to TRBJ2-2; 8 positions agree with TRBD1. CDR3 length: 15 amino acids. V lost 7 bases to trimming and J lost 5 bases; unmatched junction nucleotides: 9. CDR3 nucleotides: TGTGCCAGCATGCTGGTGACAGGGGTAACCGGGGAGCTGTTTTTT. This translates into CASMLVTGVTGELFF.